The 2 T cell receptor beta chains in this list originate from one sample, sequenced in a study of cytomegalovirus exposure and HLA in healthy donors. With 60 Vbeta and 13 Jbeta primers, the PCR was carried out. Only in-frame clones appear in the TCRdb table, and some are missing; sequencing was by immunoSEQ multiplex PCR. This sample carries about 160,000 clones, 65% to 80% of them seen once, and the ten largest clones take roughly 2%. What was sequenced was PBMCs. These receptors were taken from a female donor in good health and CMV-seronegative.

The V gene is TRBV2, the J gene TRBJ1-4; D is possibly TRBD1 (5 bases). V was clipped by 0 bases and J by 12 bases, with 11 bases between them. The CDR3 contains 13 residues. The germline V gene has CDR1 SNHLY and CDR2 FYNNEI. The chain's CDR3 is CASSEAWGEQLFF. CDR3 DNA sequence: TGTGCCAGCAGTGAAGCGTGGGGCGAGCAACTGTTTTTT.

In nucleotides, the CDR3 is TGTGCCAGCAGCTTAGCGAGCAGGGAACAGCCCCAGCATTTT. Its protein is CASSLASREQPQHF. The chain carries TRBV7-2 and TRBJ1-5; D perhaps matches TRBD1 (5 bases). V lost 0 bases and J lost 7, with 10 bases in between. The CDR3 has 14 residues. In germline, CDR1 is SGHTA, CDR2 FQGNSA. The full variable domain, rest sourced from reference TRBV7-2 and TRBJ1-5, is GAGVSQSPSNKVTEKGKDVELRCDPISGHTALYWYRQSLGQGLEFLIYFQGNSAPDKSGLPSDRFSAERTGGSVSTLTIQRTQQEDSAVYLCASSLASREQPQHFGDGTRLSIL.